What follows are 18 T cell receptor beta chains derived from one specimen sequenced in a study of CD4 T cell repertoires in COVID-19 (dated by TCRdb to about 2021). Uncultured memory T cell samples were subjected to sequencing directly after ex vivo isolation. Library creation used the immunoSEQ multiplex PCR assay. What TCRdb holds here is the immuneACCESS table cut down to in-frame rearrangements. Part of the clones is not present; checked against another copy, under half of the missing clones reflect an unresolved V gene, and the others are unexplained. In all, the sample holds about 22,000 clones, and around 87% of those were seen once. The ten largest clones add up to almost 0.6% of the sample. Sequencing used central memory CD4+ T cells from blood, obtained before the COVID-19 pandemic. The cell subset or site label of this sample denotes: CD4+ T central memory cells. The receptors shown here come from a human donor who had COVID-19.

The V and J genes are TRBV19 and TRBJ1-1, with D possibly matching TRBD1 (6 bases). This CDR3 is 14 amino acids long. V was trimmed by 8 bases and J by 1 base, leaving 14 bases between them. Germline values: CDR1 LNHDA, CDR2 SQIVND (reference sequence). The CDR3 sequence is CASYPGHRNTEAFF. Here the CDR3 DNA reads TGTGCCAGTTACCCGGGACATAGGAACACTGAAGCTTTCTTT.

This chain connects TRBV6-5 to TRBJ2-3; 9 bases align to TRBD2. Germline V gene data show CDR1 as MNHEY and CDR2 as SVGAGI. Trimming took 10 bases from V and 6 from J; bases not matched to a gene: 14. This CDR3 has 15 amino acids. For the CDR3, the DNA is TGTGCCACAGGGAGCGGGAGGTCCTCGGGGGATACGCAGTATTTT. Residues: CATGSGRSSGDTQYF.

The rearrangement uses TRBV2 and TRBJ1-5; a possible D gene is TRBD1 (5 bases). The CDR3 has 14 amino acids. The ends were cut back, 6 bases at V and 0 bases at J, with 9 bases in the middle. Looked up from germline, CDR1 is SNHLY and CDR2 is FYNNEI. For the CDR3, the DNA is TGTGCCAGCAGGGGTCAGGGTAGCAATCAGCCCCAGCATTTT. Protein product: CASRGQGSNQPQHF.

The V call is TRBV6-7, the J call TRBJ1-5; 9 bases map to TRBD1. TRBV6-7 is an ORF for which the function is uncertain. Trimming cost V 4 bases and J 3 bases; bases outside gene matches: 10. The CDR3 sequence is 17 residues long. The CDR3 DNA sequence: TGTGCCAGCAGTTCCGAGACAGGGGGTTGCCACAATCAGCCCCAGCATTTT. This sequence encodes CASSSETGGCHNQPQHF.

The chain recombines TRBV5-6 with TRBJ2-7, with 9 positions matching TRBD1. The CDR3 covers 15 residues. V lost 0 bases and J lost 7; bases outside the gene matches: 8. CDR1 is SGHDT, CDR2 YYEEEE, per germline. The CDR3 DNA sequence: TGTGCCAGCAGCTTGGGGGACAGGGACGGATTAGAGCAGTACTTC. Protein: CASSLGDRDGLEQYF. The full variable domain, its missing parts supplied by reference TRBV5-6 and TRBJ2-7, is DAGVTQSPTHLIKTRGQQVTLRCSPKSGHDTVSWYQQALGQGPQFIFQYYEEEERQRGNFPDRFSGHQFPNYSSELNVNALLLGDSALYLCASSLGDRDGLEQYFGPGTRLTVT.

The chain has TRBV6-1 and TRBJ2-7, with TRBD2 matching 10 bases. Germline CDR1 is MNHNS and CDR2 is SASEGT. This CDR3 contains 15 residues. V was clipped by 10 bases and J by 5 bases; unmatched bases: 14. The CDR3 DNA is TGTGCCACCACAACCTCTACTAGCGGGATACACGAGCAGTACTTC. This encodes CATTTSTSGIHEQYF.

The gene calls are TRBV19 and TRBJ1-1; 7 bases align to TRBD1. V shed 6 bases and J 2 bases; nucleotides not matched to a gene: 9. There are 15 residues in the CDR3. The germline gives CDR1 LNHDA, CDR2 SQIVND (reference sequence). The DNA of the CDR3 is TGTGCCAGTAGAGGAGGGCAGGGGGGTAACACTGAAGCTTTCTTT. Translated, it gives CASRGGQGGNTEAFF. Variable domain in full (rest from reference TRBV19 and TRBJ1-1): DGGITQSPKYLFRKEGQNVTLSCEQNLNHDAMYWYRQDPGQGLRLIYYSQIVNDFQKGDIAEGYSVSREKKESFPLTVTSAQKNPTAFYLCASRGGQGGNTEAFFGQGTRLTVV.

J is TRBJ1-2 and V is TRBV6-6; 7 bases match TRBD1. The CDR3 is 13 residues long. Per germline, CDR1 MNHNY and CDR2 SVGAGI (reference sequence). Losses at the gene ends were 6 bases for V and 5 bases for J; bases not matched to a gene: 6. CDR3 DNA sequence: TGTGCCAGCAGAGAGGGGGCTGTTTATGGCTACACCTTC. It codes for CASREGAVYGYTF.

The genes are TRBV6-5 and TRBJ1-2, with 7 bases that match TRBD1. CDR1 and CDR2 (germline): MNHEY, SVGAGI. The CDR3 has 15 amino acids. J gave up 2 bases and V 7 bases, and 10 bases lay outside the gene matches. Here the CDR3 reads CASNRDQGVNYGYTF. In DNA form, the CDR3 reads TGTGCCAGCAACAGAGACCAGGGGGTCAACTATGGCTACACCTTC.

V is TRBV11-3 and J is TRBJ2-5; 9 nucleotides align to TRBD1. The CDR3 spans 14 residues. Germline trimming cut 4 bases from V and 5 bases from J; bases unmatched to any gene: 5. Germline lookup yields CDR1 SGHNT and CDR2 YENEEA. The CDR3 region has the DNA TGTGCCAGCAGCTGGGACAGGGTGGGGGAGACCCAGTACTTC. Translation: CASSWDRVGETQYF.

This clone has only a few counts. The V gene is TRBV28, the J gene TRBJ2-6; D not certain. The CDR3 is 15 residues long. The germline V gene has CDR1 MDHEN and CDR2 SYDVKM. V was clipped by 2 bases and J by 4 bases, with 9 bases between them. CDR3 amino acids: CASSLGASGANVLTF. Written as DNA, the CDR3 is TGTGCCAGCAGTTTAGGAGCTTCCGGGGCCAACGTCCTGACTTTC.

This CDR3 is CASSGQGGQPQHF. CDR3 in DNA: TGTGCCAGCAGTGGACAGGGAGGACAGCCCCAGCATTTT. The rearrangement joins TRBV2 to TRBJ1-5; 7 bases agree with TRBD1. The J segment lost 7 bases and the V segment lost 4 bases, leaving 4 bases of the junction unmatched. The germline gives CDR1 SNHLY, CDR2 FYNNEI. The CDR3 consists of 13 residues. Looking up the rest from reference TRBV2 and TRBJ1-5 gives the full variable domain: EPEVTQTPSHQVTQMGQEVILRCVPISNHLYFYWYRQILGQKVEFLVSFYNNEISEKSEIFDDQFSVERPDGSNFTLKIRSTKLEDSAMYFCASSGQGGQPQHFGDGTRLSIL.

This clone has a handful of counts. This chain uses TRBV6-1 with TRBJ1-1; D is unclear. V dropped 4 bases and J dropped 1 base, with 7 bases sitting between them. The CDR3 extends over 13 amino acids. CDR1 is MNHNS, CDR2 SASEGT, per germline. CDR3 residues: CASSGEENTEAFF. The CDR3 nucleotides read TGTGCCAGCAGTGGTGAGGAGAACACTGAAGCTTTCTTT.

The rearrangement uses TRBV29-1 and TRBJ1-1; perhaps TRBD1 as D (6 bases). V dropped 6 bases and J dropped 0 bases, with 23 bases sitting between them. There are 17 residues in the CDR3. CDR1 is SQVTM, CDR2 ANQGSEA, per germline. CDR3 loop: CSVNSPWDTPMNTEAFF. CDR3 DNA: TGCAGCGTCAACTCCCCTTGGGACACTCCTATGAACACTGAAGCTTTCTTT.

The gene calls are TRBV19 and TRBJ1-5, with TRBD1 matching 11 bases. There are 16 residues in the CDR3. Germline CDR1 LNHDA, CDR2 SQIVND (reference sequence). Germline trimming cut 3 bases from V and 2 bases from J; bases unmatched to any gene: 3. CDR3 protein: CASSMADRGRNQPQHF. CDR3 coding DNA: TGTGCCAGTAGTATGGCGGACAGGGGGCGCAATCAGCCCCAGCATTTT.

The chain carries TRBV6-5 and TRBJ1-1; 9 nucleotides line up with TRBD1. V was pared by 6 bases and J by 4 bases, with 9 bases of the junction left unmatched. This CDR3 has 15 residues. Germline V gene data show CDR1 as MNHEY and CDR2 as SVGAGI. CDR3 in DNA: TGTGCCAGCAGACCAGTGACAGGGGGATCCACTGAAGCTTTCTTT. Translation gives CASRPVTGGSTEAFF.

The CDR3 protein is CASSTTGQTSGNTIYF. The CDR3 bases are TGTGCCAGCTCAACAACGGGACAGACCTCTGGAAACACCATATATTTT. The chain employs TRBV18 and TRBJ1-3; 7 bases agree with TRBD1. V lost 5 bases to trimming and J lost 0 bases; unmatched junction nucleotides: 7. Germline lookup yields CDR1 KGHSH and CDR2 LQKENI. The CDR3 contains 16 residues. Full variable domain (missing parts from reference TRBV18 and TRBJ1-3): NAGVMQNPRHLVRRRGQEARLRCSPMKGHSHVYWYRQLPEEGLKFMVYLQKENIIDESGMPKERFSAEFPKEGPSILRIQQVVRGDSAAYFCASSTTGQTSGNTIYFGEGSWLTVV.

This clone has only a few counts. V and J are TRBV5-1 and TRBJ1-2; no clear D. The CDR3 totals 17 residues. The V end lost 1 base, the J end lost 8 bases, and 24 bases lay between the germline ends. Germline CDR1 SGHRS, CDR2 YFSETQ. Here the CDR3 reads CASSLQGSMATRGGYTF. Here the CDR3 DNA reads TGCGCCAGCAGCTTGCAAGGTTCTATGGCTACACGAGGCGGCTACACCTTC.